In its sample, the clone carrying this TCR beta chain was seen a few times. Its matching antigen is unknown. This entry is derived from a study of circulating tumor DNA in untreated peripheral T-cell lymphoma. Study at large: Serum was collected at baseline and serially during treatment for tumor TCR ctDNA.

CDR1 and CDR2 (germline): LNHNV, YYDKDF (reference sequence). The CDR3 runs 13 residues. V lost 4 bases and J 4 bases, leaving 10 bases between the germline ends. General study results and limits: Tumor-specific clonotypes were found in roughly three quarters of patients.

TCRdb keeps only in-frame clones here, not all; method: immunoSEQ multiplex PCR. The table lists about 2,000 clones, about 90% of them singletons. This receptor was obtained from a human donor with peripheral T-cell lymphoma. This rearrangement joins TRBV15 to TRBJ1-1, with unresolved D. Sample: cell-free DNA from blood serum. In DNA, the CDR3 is TGTGCCACCAGCATTCGGGGTGGCACTGAAGCTTTCTTT. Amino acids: CATSIRGGTEAFF.